This T cell receptor (beta chain) stems from a study of blood T cells in healthy people across ages. Background on the study: Per two T cells, template switching captured roughly one barcoded beta molecule. Broader study findings: PBMCs were not sorted, which prevented a conclusive comparison of naive versus antigen-experienced cells.

Sample-barcoded 5' priming and a J-beta primer mix drove a second PCR of roughly 6 to 12 cycles. Each sample provided no less than 2.5 million CDR3-containing paired-end reads. TCRdb processed the 5' RACE reads anew with MiXCR; each CDR3 protein has one entry. This sample carries 500,000 to 600,000 distinct CDR3 sequences, 25% to 30% of them seen once, and the ten largest clones take under 20%. A note on this clonotype: Its antigen is currently unknown.

This CDR3 spans 15 amino acids. V was pared by 2 bases and J by 4 bases, with 6 bases of the junction left unmatched. From germline, CDR1 is SGHRS and CDR2 YFSETQ. All donors came from Russia, were Caucasian and healthy, and spanned ages roughly 6 to 95. The TCR sequence derives from a woman in her sixties or seventies in good health. Sequencing input: blood. V and J are TRBV5-1 and TRBJ1-1, with TRBD1 matching 9 bases. The chain's CDR3 is CASSFTGTGSTEAFF. CDR3 bases: TGCGCCAGCAGCTTTACCGGGACAGGGAGCACTGAAGCTTTCTTT. Using reference TRBV5-1 and TRBJ1-1 for the parts outside the CDR3, the full variable domain is KAGVTQTPRYLIKTRGQQVTLSCSPISGHRSVSWYQQTPGQGLQFLFEYFSETQRNKGNFPGRFSGRQFSNSRSEMNVSTLELGDSALYLCASSFTGTGSTEAFFGQGTRLTVV.